This is a list of T cell receptor beta chains from one sample in a study of blood T cell repertoires in COVID-19. Only in-frame clones appear in the TCRdb table, and some are missing; sequencing was by immunoSEQ multiplex PCR. This table has about 42,000 clones, roughly 88% appearing once. The specimen was peripheral blood. These receptors were collected from a human donor in a cohort sampled during active COVID-19. Both conserved end residues are part of each CDR3. D genes are given only for firm matches. Expanded clones are given a class, and other clones once, few, many or no size at all.

abundance,j_gene,d_gene,v_gene,CDR3aa,CDR3nt
-,TRBJ2-3,TRBD2,TRBV7-3,CASSSSGGLTDTQYF,TGTGCCAGCAGTTCCAGCGGGGGGCTCACAGATACGCAGTATTTT
-,TRBJ1-2,TRBD1,TRBV10-3,CAIREDRGDGYTF,TGTGCCATCAGGGAAGACAGGGGGGATGGCTACACCTTC
once,TRBJ2-5,-,TRBV14,CASSQITGEPQETQYF,TGTGCCAGCAGCCAAATCACAGGAGAACCTCAAGAGACCCAGTACTTC
-,TRBJ2-3,-,TRBV5-4,CASSFGRGDTQYF,TGTGCCAGCAGCTTCGGCAGGGGAGATACGCAGTATTTT
-,TRBJ2-7,TRBD1,TRBV11-1,CASSLAGTGFEQYF,TGTGCCAGCAGCTTAGCCGGGACAGGGTTCGAGCAGTACTTC
-,TRBJ2-7,-,TRBV21-1,CASSHPIKGAGESYEQYF,TGTGCCAGCAGCCATCCCATCAAGGGAGCGGGGGAGTCCTACGAGCAGTACTTC
-,TRBJ2-4,TRBD1,TRBV2,CATLQRGQKNIQYF,TGTGCCACCCTCCAAAGGGGGCAAAAAAACATTCAGTACTTC
-,TRBJ1-1,-,TRBV9,CASSVGGTEAFF,TGTGCCAGCAGCGTAGGAGGAACTGAAGCTTTCTTT
-,TRBJ2-1,TRBD2,TRBV3-1/TRBV3-2,CASSQDKLAGGPPNPFF,TGTGCCAGCAGCCAAGATAAACTAGCGGGGGGGCCGCCGAATCCGTTCTTC
-,TRBJ2-7,-,TRBV15,CATSREGGGTYEQYF,TGTGCCACCAGCAGAGAGGGGGGTGGCACCTACGAGCAGTACTTC
-,TRBJ2-2,-,TRBV4-2,CASSQEDARSRPNTGELFF,TGTGCCAGCAGCCAAGAGGATGCGCGGAGCCGGCCGAACACCGGGGAGCTGTTTTTT
-,TRBJ2-3,TRBD2,TRBV6-6,CASSDPSGGGTDTQYF,TGTGCCAGCAGCGACCCTAGCGGGGGAGGGACAGATACGCAGTATTTT
once,TRBJ1-1,-,TRBV4-1,CASSQDYFGGAVYTEAFF,TGCGCCAGCAGCCAAGATTATTTCGGGGGGGCCGTTTACACTGAAGCTTTCTTT
once,TRBJ2-7,-,TRBV18,CASSRAGETYEQYF,TGTGCCAGCTCACGAGCAGGGGAAACCTACGAGCAGTACTTC
-,TRBJ1-1,-,TRBV6-5,CASSSSRGTEAFF,TGTGCCAGCAGTTCTTCTAGGGGCACTGAAGCTTTCTTT
-,TRBJ1-4,-,TRBV11-1,CASSSQGTNEKLFF,TGTGCCAGCAGCTCACAGGGAACTAATGAAAAACTGTTTTTT
-,TRBJ1-5,TRBD1,TRBV5-5,CASNSGGGTAYQPQHF,TGTGCCAGCAACAGCGGGGGAGGGACAGCCTATCAGCCCCAGCATTTT
-,TRBJ1-1,-,TRBV6-2/TRBV6-3,CASSWGGVLNTEAFF,TGTGCCAGCAGTTGGGGGGGCGTCCTGAACACTGAAGCTTTCTTT
-,TRBJ2-5,TRBD1,TRBV5-1,CASAVGQGALQETQYF,TGCGCCAGCGCCGTGGGTCAGGGGGCTCTCCAAGAGACCCAGTACTTC
-,TRBJ1-3,TRBD1,TRBV19,CASSISTGSGNTIYF,TGTGCCAGTAGTATATCGACAGGGAGTGGAAACACCATATATTTT
-,TRBJ1-5,-,TRBV1,CTSPGQRISNQPQHF,TGCACCAGCCCGGGACAGAGAATTAGCAATCAGCCCCAGCATTTT
-,TRBJ2-7,-,TRBV29-1,CSFSRGQGYEQYF,TGCAGCTTCTCCCGCGGCCAGGGGTACGAGCAGTACTTC
-,TRBJ2-7,TRBD1,TRBV5-1,CASSFLDRATYEQYF,TGCGCCAGCAGCTTCTTGGACAGGGCTACCTACGAGCAGTACTTC
-,TRBJ2-3,TRBD1,TRBV5-1,CASRGRGKEVRTDTQYF,TGCGCCAGCAGGGGCAGGGGGAAGGAGGTCCGCACAGATACGCAGTATTTT
-,TRBJ2-3,-,TRBV12-2,CASRLVSQGATQYF,TGTGCAAGTCGCTTAGTCTCTCAGGGGGCGACGCAGTATTTT
-,TRBJ2-3,-,TRBV2,CASSGAPGFAGSPYF,TGTGCCAGCAGTGGCGCCCCCGGTTTTGCGGGGTCGCCGTATTTT
-,TRBJ1-2,-,TRBV6-2/TRBV6-3,CASSLGQYYGYTF,TGTGCCAGCAGTTTAGGACAGTACTATGGCTACACCTTC
few,TRBJ1-5,-,TRBV7-8,CASSLGSSQGSGNQPQHF,TGTGCCAGCAGCTTAGGGTCCTCCCAGGGGTCTGGCAATCAGCCCCAGCATTTT
-,TRBJ1-4,TRBD1,TRBV18,CASSPPTGTGFEKLFF,TGTGCCAGCTCACCACCGACCGGGACAGGGTTTGAAAAACTGTTTTTT
-,TRBJ1-2,TRBD1,TRBV18,CASSPDRAHYGYTF,TGTGCCAGCTCACCAGACAGGGCCCACTATGGCTACACCTTC
-,TRBJ2-2,TRBD1,TRBV5-4,CASRDRVHTGELFF,TGTGCCAGCAGGGACAGGGTACACACCGGGGAGCTGTTTTTT
-,TRBJ1-1,-,TRBV30,CAWRRVMNTEAFF,TGTGCCTGGAGGAGAGTAATGAACACTGAAGCTTTCTTT
-,TRBJ2-3,TRBD2,TRBV19,CASSSPLAGGPDTQYF,TGTGCCAGTAGTTCGCCCCTAGCGGGGGGGCCAGATACGCAGTATTTT
few,TRBJ1-6,-,TRBV10-1,CASSNKNSPLHF,TGCGCCAGCAGTAACAAGAATTCACCCCTCCACTTT
-,TRBJ2-3,TRBD2,TRBV4-1,CASSPTSGGAWDTQYF,TGCGCCAGCAGCCCTACTAGCGGGGGGGCTTGGGATACGCAGTATTTT
-,TRBJ2-3,-,TRBV6-6,CASSYLRDTQYF,TGTGCCAGCAGTTACTTGCGGGATACGCAGTATTTT